The 7 T cell receptor beta chains given below trace back to one sample, sequenced in a study of T cells in Graves' hyperthyroidism and ophthalmopathy. It was RNA transcripts that yielded the amplified TCR beta CDR3 regions. A first-round RT-PCR of the TCR CDR3 used the HTBI primer set. TCRdb reprocessed the multiplex PCR reads via MiXCR and lists one record per CDR3 protein. The sample holds about 580,000 distinct CDR3 sequences, roughly 14% seen once. Source material: blood. The receptors here all came from a woman younger than 45 with Graves' hyperthyroidism that later progressed to Graves' ophthalmopathy.

Note on this clonotype: Mismatch with germline at one junction end may stem from a read error. The chain combines TRBV7-3 with TRBJ1-4, with no clear D. This CDR3 contains 15 residues. Germline assignment: CDR1 SGHTA and CDR2 FQGTGA. CDR3 sequence: CASSPGYGGNGKLFF. CDR3 nucleotide sequence: TGTGCCAGCAGCCCAGGATACGGAGGTAATGGAAAACTGTTTTTT.

At least ten counts were recorded for this clonotype. The genes are TRBV28 and TRBJ2-7; weak D call: TRBD1 (5 bases). Trimming left V 3 bases short and J 5 bases short, with 8 bases between. The CDR3 contains 12 residues. Per germline, CDR1 MDHEN and CDR2 SYDVKM. The CDR3 loop is CASSFSGNEQYF. The DNA of the CDR3 is TGTGCCAGCAGTTTTTCAGGGAACGAGCAGTACTTC.

The chain combines TRBV7-9 with TRBJ1-5; D uncertain. CDR3 length: 12 amino acids. In germline, CDR1 is SEHNR, CDR2 FQNEAQ (reference sequence). Trimming shortened V by 6 bases and J by 9 bases, and 12 bases separated the two germline ends. In DNA, the CDR3 is TGTGCCAGCAGGGAGGGTGGTGGGCCCCAGCATTTT. Its translation is CASREGGGPQHF. Supplemented by reference TRBV7-9 and TRBJ1-5, the full variable domain reads DTGVSQNPRHKITKRGQNVTFRCDPISEHNRLYWYRQTLGQGPEFLTYFQNEAQLEKSRLLSDRFSAERPKGSFSTLEIQRTEQGDSAMYLCASREGGGPQHFGDGTRLSIL.

This clonotype was recorded at least ten times. V is TRBV29-1 and J is TRBJ2-1, with a possible D match to TRBD1 (6 bases). Germline values: CDR1 SQVTM, CDR2 ANQGSEA. Trimming removed 4 bases from V and 6 bases from J, with 13 bases in between. This CDR3 region has 13 residues. DNA of the CDR3: TGCAGCGTTGCAGGGGTCCCGACCAATGAGCAGTTCTTC. As protein: CSVAGVPTNEQFF.

The chain uses TRBV4-1 and TRBJ1-1; no reliable D call. The CDR3 sequence is 15 residues long. The germline V gene has CDR1 MGHRA and CDR2 YSYEKL. V gave up 8 bases and J gave up 0 bases, with 16 bases separating them. The CDR3 protein is CASRLHAVVNTEAFF. CDR3 DNA: TGCGCCAGCCGATTACATGCGGTGGTGAACACTGAAGCTTTCTTT.

The chain couples TRBV20-1 to TRBJ2-7, with 7 bases fitting TRBD2. CDR1 DFQATT and CDR2 SNEGSKA come from the germline V gene (reference sequence). The J segment lost 5 bases and the V segment lost 6 bases, leaving 13 bases of the junction unmatched. The CDR3 spans 14 residues. Here the CDR3 reads CSATSGRESHEQYF. The DNA of the CDR3 is TGCAGTGCAACCTCGGGGCGGGAGTCCCACGAGCAGTACTTC.

The V call is TRBV4-2, the J call TRBJ1-2; D not certain. V was cut by 1 base and J by 8 bases, with 11 bases left in between. This CDR3 comprises 13 residues. Germline assignment: CDR1 LGHNA and CDR2 YNFKEQ. DNA of the CDR3: TGTGCCAGCAGCCAAGTGAAGGTCTTCGGCTACACCTTC. Encoded protein: CASSQVKVFGYTF.